The entry below describes one TCR beta chain. The data were produced by immunoSEQ multiplex PCR, yet TCRdb's version contains in-frame clones alone and is incomplete. The sample consists of about 78,000 clones, 85% to 90% of them appearing once. This entry comes from a study of control samples from healthy donors and cancer patients. Per germline, CDR1 LNHDA and CDR2 SQIVND (reference sequence). There are 19 residues in the CDR3. The junction had 15 bases not matched to a gene; V was cut back by 6 bases and J by 2 bases. The chain couples TRBV19 to TRBJ2-3, with 12 bases lining up with TRBD2. This receptor was taken from a woman aged 55-70 years in good health. Sequenced material: blood. The CDR3 spells CASSSPGTSGRKHTDTQYF. The CDR3 nucleotides read TGTGCCAGTAGCAGCCCCGGGACTAGCGGGCGAAAACACACAGATACGCAGTATTTT.